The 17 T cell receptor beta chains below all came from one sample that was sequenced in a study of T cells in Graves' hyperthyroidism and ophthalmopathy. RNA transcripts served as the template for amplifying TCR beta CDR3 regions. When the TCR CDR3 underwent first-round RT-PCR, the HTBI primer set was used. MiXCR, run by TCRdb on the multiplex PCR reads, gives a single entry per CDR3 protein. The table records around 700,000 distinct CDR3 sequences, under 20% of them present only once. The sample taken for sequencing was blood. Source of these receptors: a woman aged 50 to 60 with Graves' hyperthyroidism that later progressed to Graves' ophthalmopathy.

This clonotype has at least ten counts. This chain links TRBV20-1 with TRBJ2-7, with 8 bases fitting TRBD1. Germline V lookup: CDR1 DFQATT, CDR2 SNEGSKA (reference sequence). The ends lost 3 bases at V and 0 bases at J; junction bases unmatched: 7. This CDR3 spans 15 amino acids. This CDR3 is CSARSPGTGSYEQYF. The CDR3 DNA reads TGCAGTGCTAGGTCCCCCGGGACAGGCTCCTACGAGCAGTACTTC.

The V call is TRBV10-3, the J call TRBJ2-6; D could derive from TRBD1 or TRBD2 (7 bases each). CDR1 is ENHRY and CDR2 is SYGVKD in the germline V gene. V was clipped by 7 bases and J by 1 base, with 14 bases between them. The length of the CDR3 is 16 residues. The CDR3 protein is CAITGGALSGANVLTF. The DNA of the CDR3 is TGTGCCATCACAGGGGGGGCGCTTTCTGGGGCCAACGTCCTGACTTTC.

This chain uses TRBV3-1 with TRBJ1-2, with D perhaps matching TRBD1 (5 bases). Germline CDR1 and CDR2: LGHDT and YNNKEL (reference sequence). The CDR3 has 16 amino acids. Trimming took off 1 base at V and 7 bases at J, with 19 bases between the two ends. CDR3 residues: CASSQGGGTRGGGYTF. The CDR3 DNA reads TGTGCCAGCAGCCAAGGCGGGGGTACCCGTGGCGGTGGCTACACCTTC.

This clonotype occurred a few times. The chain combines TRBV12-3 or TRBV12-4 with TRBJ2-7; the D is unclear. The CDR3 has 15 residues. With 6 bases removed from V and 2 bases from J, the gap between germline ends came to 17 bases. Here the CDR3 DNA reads TGTGCCAGCAGCCTCGGCCCCAATAGGCCCTACGAGCAGTACTTC. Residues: CASSLGPNRPYEQYF.

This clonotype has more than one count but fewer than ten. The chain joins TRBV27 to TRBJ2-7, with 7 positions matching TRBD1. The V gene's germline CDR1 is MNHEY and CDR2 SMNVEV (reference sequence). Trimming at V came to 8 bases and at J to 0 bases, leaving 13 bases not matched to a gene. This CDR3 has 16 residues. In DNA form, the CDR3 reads TGTGCCAGCGGCTCCCTGGGGACAGATAGCTCCTACGAGCAGTACTTC. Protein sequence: CASGSLGTDSSYEQYF.

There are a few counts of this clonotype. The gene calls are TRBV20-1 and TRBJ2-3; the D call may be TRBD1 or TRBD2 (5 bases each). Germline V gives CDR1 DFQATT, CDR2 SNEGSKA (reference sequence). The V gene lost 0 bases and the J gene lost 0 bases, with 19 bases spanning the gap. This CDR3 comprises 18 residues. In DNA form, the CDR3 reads TGCAGTGCTAGAGATCAATCGGGGTGGGGGTCTAGCACAGATACGCAGTATTTT. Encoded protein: CSARDQSGWGSSTDTQYF.

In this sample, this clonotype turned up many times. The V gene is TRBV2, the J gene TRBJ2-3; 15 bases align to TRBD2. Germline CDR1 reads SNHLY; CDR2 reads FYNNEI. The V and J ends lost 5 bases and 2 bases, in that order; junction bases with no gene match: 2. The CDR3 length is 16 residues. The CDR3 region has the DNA TGTGCCAGCAGTCGGACTAGCGGGGGGGCCACAGATACGCAGTATTTT. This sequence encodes CASSRTSGGATDTQYF.

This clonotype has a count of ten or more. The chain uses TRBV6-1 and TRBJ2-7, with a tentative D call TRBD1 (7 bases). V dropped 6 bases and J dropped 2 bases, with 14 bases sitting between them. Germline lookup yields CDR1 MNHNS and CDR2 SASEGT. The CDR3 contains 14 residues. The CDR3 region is CASRDREVPYEQYF. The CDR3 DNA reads TGTGCCAGCAGAGACAGGGAGGTCCCCTACGAGCAGTACTTC.

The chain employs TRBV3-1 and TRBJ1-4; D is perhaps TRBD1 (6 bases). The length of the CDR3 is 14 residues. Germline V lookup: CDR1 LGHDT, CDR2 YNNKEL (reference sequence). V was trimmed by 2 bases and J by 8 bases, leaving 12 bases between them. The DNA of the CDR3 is TGTGCCAGCAGCCAACGGGGGGCACTGGAAAAACTGTTTTTT. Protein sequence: CASSQRGALEKLFF.

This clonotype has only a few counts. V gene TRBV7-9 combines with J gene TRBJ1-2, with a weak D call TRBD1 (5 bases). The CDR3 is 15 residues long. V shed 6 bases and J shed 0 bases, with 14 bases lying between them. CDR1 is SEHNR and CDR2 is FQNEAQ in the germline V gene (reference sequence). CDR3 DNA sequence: TGTGCCAGCAGTCCAGGGTGGGACTCTAACTATGGCTACACCTTC. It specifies CASSPGWDSNYGYTF. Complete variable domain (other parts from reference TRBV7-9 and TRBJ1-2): DTGVSQNPRHKITKRGQNVTFRCDPISEHNRLYWYRQTLGQGPEFLTYFQNEAQLEKSRLLSDRFSAERPKGSFSTLEIQRTEQGDSAMYLCASSPGWDSNYGYTFGSGTRLTVV.

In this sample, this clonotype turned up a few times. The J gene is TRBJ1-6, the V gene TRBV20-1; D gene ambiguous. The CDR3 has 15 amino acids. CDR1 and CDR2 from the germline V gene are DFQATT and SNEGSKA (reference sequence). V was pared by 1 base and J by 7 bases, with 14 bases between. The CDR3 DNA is TGCAGTGCTAGAGGCTCGAGGGTCTGGAATTCACCCCTCCACTTT. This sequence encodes CSARGSRVWNSPLHF.

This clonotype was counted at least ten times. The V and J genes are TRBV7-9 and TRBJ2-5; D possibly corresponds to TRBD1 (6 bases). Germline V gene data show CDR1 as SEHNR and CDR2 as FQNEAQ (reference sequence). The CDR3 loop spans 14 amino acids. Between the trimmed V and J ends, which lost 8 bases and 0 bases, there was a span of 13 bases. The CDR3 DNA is TGTGCCAGCCGGAACCAGGGGTACCAAGAGACCCAGTACTTC. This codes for CASRNQGYQETQYF.

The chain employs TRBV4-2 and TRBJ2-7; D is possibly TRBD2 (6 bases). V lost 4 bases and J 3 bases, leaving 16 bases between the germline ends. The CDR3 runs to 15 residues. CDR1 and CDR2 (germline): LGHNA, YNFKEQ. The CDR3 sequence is CASSLEDGGNYEQYF. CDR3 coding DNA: TGTGCCAGCAGCCTCGAAGATGGCGGGAACTACGAGCAGTACTTC.

In DNA, the CDR3 is TGTGCCAGCTCACCCCCGGGGAAGGGGGCTTTCTTT. This sequence encodes CASSPPGKGAFF. The rearrangement joins TRBV18 to TRBJ1-1, with D perhaps TRBD1 (5 bases). The CDR3 contains 12 residues. V was pared by 3 bases and J by 11 bases, with 13 bases between. The germline gives CDR1 KGHSH, CDR2 LQKENI.

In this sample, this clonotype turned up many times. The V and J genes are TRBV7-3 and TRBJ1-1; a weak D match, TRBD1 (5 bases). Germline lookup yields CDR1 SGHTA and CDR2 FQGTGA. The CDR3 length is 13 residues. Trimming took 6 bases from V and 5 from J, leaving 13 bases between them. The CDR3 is CASRPTGGTEAFF. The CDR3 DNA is TGTGCCAGCAGGCCGACGGGGGGGACTGAAGCTTTCTTT.

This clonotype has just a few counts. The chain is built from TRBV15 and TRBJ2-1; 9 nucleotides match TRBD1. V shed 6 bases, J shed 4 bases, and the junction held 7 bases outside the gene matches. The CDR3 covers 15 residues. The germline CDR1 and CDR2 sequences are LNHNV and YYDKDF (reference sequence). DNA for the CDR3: TGTGCCACCAGTTCGAGGGACAGGGATTACAATGAGCAGTTCTTC. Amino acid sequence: CATSSRDRDYNEQFF. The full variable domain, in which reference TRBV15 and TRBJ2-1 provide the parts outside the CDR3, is DAMVIQNPRYQVTQFGKPVTLSCSQTLNHNVMYWYQQKSSQAPKLLFHYYDKDFNNEADTPDNFQSRRPNTSFCFLDIRSPGLGDTAMYLCATSSRDRDYNEQFFGPGTRLTVL.

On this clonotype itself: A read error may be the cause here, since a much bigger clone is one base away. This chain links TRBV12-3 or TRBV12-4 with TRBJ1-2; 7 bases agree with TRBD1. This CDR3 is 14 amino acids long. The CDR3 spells CASRSTGTNYGYAF. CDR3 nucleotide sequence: TGTGCCAGCAGATCGACAGGGACTAACTATGGCTACGCCTTC.